This T cell receptor (beta chain) came from a study of blood T cell repertoires in COVID-19. Background on the study: T cells, B-cell-depleted T cells, or PBMCs supplied cDNA or gDNA.

Repertoires were generated with immunoSEQ multiplex PCR, while TCRdb's copy carries only in-frame clones and drops some. The table lists 200,000 to 250,000 clones, under 85% of them singletons. The CDR3 totals 15 residues. CDR1 and CDR2 (germline): SGDLS, YYNGEE. V was shortened by 0 bases and J by 5 bases, with 12 bases between the two germline ends. The participants were between 18 and 89 years old and came from about two dozen US areas. The study counted Cohort 3 donors as recovered given two negative PCRs, clearance, or symptom resolution. The V gene is TRBV9, the J gene TRBJ1-5; no definite D call. This TCR derives from a man between 60 and 75 years old who had recovered from COVID-19. Sequenced: PBMCs or T cells enriched from blood (not recorded which). The CDR3 reads CASSVDGLGDQPQHF. The CDR3 DNA reads TGTGCCAGCAGCGTAGATGGGTTGGGAGATCAGCCCCAGCATTTT.